Below are 17 T cell receptor beta chains sequenced from a single sample in a study of long-term antiretroviral therapy in people with HIV. Survey-level immunoSEQ v3.0 assays were run. Profiling relied on immunoSEQ multiplex PCR, and the TCRdb table lists in-frame clones only, not all of them. Of about 30,000 clones listed, around 83% are singletons. Here the sequenced sample was unsorted PBMCs, taken around 2.7 years before starting antiretroviral therapy. These receptors originate from a woman aged 25 to 39 with HIV.

The chain links TRBV7-3 to TRBJ2-1; D tentatively reads TRBD1 or TRBD2 (6 bases each). Trimming stripped 3 bases from V and 8 bases from J, with 11 bases between. CDR3 length: 13 amino acids. Germline CDR1 is SGHTA and CDR2 is FQGTGA. CDR3 region: CASSFAGGHEQFF. As DNA, the CDR3 is TGTGCCAGCAGCTTTGCTGGGGGGCATGAGCAGTTCTTC. Variable domain in full (rest from reference TRBV7-3 and TRBJ2-1): GAGVSQTPSNKVTEKGKYVELRCDPISGHTALYWYRQSLGQGPEFLIYFQGTGAADDSGLPNDRFFAVRPEGSVSTLKIQRTERGDSAVYLCASSFAGGHEQFFGPGTRLTVL.

This clone turned up a few times. This chain links TRBV19 with TRBJ1-1, with TRBD1 identical over 7 bases. Germline trimming cut 2 bases from V and 5 bases from J; bases unmatched to any gene: 26. The V gene's germline CDR1 is LNHDA and CDR2 SQIVND (reference sequence). CDR3 length: 21 amino acids. Here the CDR3 reads CASSIPGQATTYTLLKTEAFF. The CDR3 region has the DNA TGTGCCAGTAGTATACCTGGACAGGCGACAACTTATACCCTCTTAAAGACTGAAGCTTTCTTT.

The rearrangement uses TRBV5-1 and TRBJ2-5; weak D call: TRBD2 (7 bases). In germline, CDR1 is SGHRS, CDR2 YFSETQ. The CDR3 has 15 residues. V was clipped by 2 bases and J by 5 bases, with 16 bases between them. The CDR3 loop is CASSFGSGGWETQYF. CDR3 coding DNA: TGCGCCAGCAGCTTCGGGTCGGGGGGCTGGGAGACCCAGTACTTC.

The chain combines TRBV6-1 with TRBJ2-7; D perhaps matches TRBD2 (6 bases). V was trimmed by 2 bases and J by 0 bases, leaving 11 bases between them. CDR1 and CDR2 (germline): MNHNS, SASEGT. There are 15 residues in the CDR3. The CDR3 region has the DNA TGTGCCAGCAGTGAAAGGTACGGGAGCTCCTACGAGCAGTACTTC. Translated, it gives CASSERYGSSYEQYF.

The chain recombines TRBV7-3 with TRBJ2-3; 9 bases align to TRBD1. The CDR3 is 14 residues long. Losses at the gene ends were 4 bases for V and 5 bases for J; bases not matched to a gene: 4. From germline, CDR1 is SGHTA and CDR2 FQGTGA. For the CDR3, the DNA is TGTGCCAGCAGCTCTGGACAGGGGAAAGATACGCAGTATTTT. Protein product: CASSSGQGKDTQYF.

J is TRBJ2-2 and V is TRBV5-1; D possibly uses TRBD1 or TRBD2 (5 bases each). V lost 6 bases and J 6 bases, leaving 12 bases between the germline ends. Germline V gene data show CDR1 as SGHRS and CDR2 as YFSETQ. This CDR3 is built from 13 residues. CDR3 sequence (DNA): TGCGCCAGCACTTTGCCGGGACCCGGGGAGCTGTTTTTT. Translated: CASTLPGPGELFF. The entire variable domain, with the rest obtained from reference TRBV5-1 and TRBJ2-2, is as follows: KAGVTQTPRYLIKTRGQQVTLSCSPISGHRSVSWYQQTPGQGLQFLFEYFSETQRNKGNFPGRFSGRQFSNSRSEMNVSTLELGDSALYLCASTLPGPGELFFGEGSRLTVL.

This chain links TRBV11-2 with TRBJ1-6, with 8 bases lining up with TRBD1. The J segment lost 9 bases and the V segment lost 6 bases, leaving 10 bases of the junction unmatched. The germline V gene has CDR1 SGHAT and CDR2 FQNNGV. The CDR3 runs to 15 residues. Here the CDR3 reads CASRRPGQGVSPLHF. In DNA, the CDR3 is TGTGCCAGCAGGAGGCCCGGACAGGGTGTTTCACCCCTCCACTTT.

Written as DNA, the CDR3 is TGTGCCAGCAGTCGGACAGGGAACACTGAAGCTTTCTTT. Translated: CASSRTGNTEAFF. The chain combines TRBV6-6 with TRBJ1-1; TRBD1 aligns across 7 bases. J was trimmed by 1 base and V by 5 bases; bases with no gene match: 1. The CDR3 consists of 13 residues. Per the germline V gene, CDR1 is MNHNY and CDR2 is SVGAGI (reference sequence).

The genes are TRBV11-3 and TRBJ2-5, with 8 bases identical to TRBD2. Germline trimming cut 1 base from V and 5 bases from J; bases unmatched to any gene: 6. Germline values: CDR1 SGHNT, CDR2 YENEEA. This CDR3 has 15 residues. The CDR3 spells CASSLGSGGVETQYF. In DNA, the CDR3 is TGTGCCAGCAGCTTAGGGAGCGGGGGAGTCGAGACCCAGTACTTC.

The gene calls are TRBV5-4 and TRBJ2-1; D gene unclear. CDR3 size: 16 residues. Trimming removed 0 bases from V and 0 bases from J, with 10 bases in between. CDR1 is SGHNT and CDR2 is YYREEE in the germline V gene (reference sequence). The CDR3 DNA is TGTGCCAGCAGCTTGGTATTAGGTGGCTCCTACAATGAGCAGTTCTTC. This encodes CASSLVLGGSYNEQFF.

V and J are TRBV18 and TRBJ2-5; D not resolved. The CDR3 length is 12 residues. CDR1 and CDR2 from the germline V gene are KGHSH and LQKENI. Trimming shortened V by 4 bases and J by 0 bases, and 3 bases separated the two germline ends. CDR3: CASSRYQETQYF. The CDR3 DNA follows: TGTGCCAGCTCACGGTACCAAGAGACCCAGTACTTC.

This clone was detected only once. The gene calls are TRBV25-1 and TRBJ2-4; D is perhaps TRBD1 (6 bases). Germline values: CDR1 MGHDK, CDR2 SYGVNS. Between the trimmed V and J ends, which lost 4 bases and 5 bases, there was a span of 12 bases. The CDR3 covers 14 residues. The CDR3 sequence: CASSGAGAQNIQYF. The CDR3 DNA reads as TGTGCCAGCAGTGGCGCAGGGGCTCAAAACATTCAGTACTTC. Using reference TRBV25-1 and TRBJ2-4 for the parts outside the CDR3, the full variable domain is EADIYQTPRYLVIGTGKKITLECSQTMGHDKMYWYQQDPGMELHLIHYSYGVNSTEKGDLSSESTVSRIRTEHFPLTLESARPSHTSQYLCASSGAGAQNIQYFGAGTRLSVL.

This chain uses TRBV28 with TRBJ2-3; 9 bases fit TRBD2. There are 17 residues in the CDR3. Trimming removed 6 bases from V and 2 bases from J; junction bases left unmatched: 12. Germline CDR1 and CDR2: MDHEN and SYDVKM. CDR3 bases: TGTGCCAGCAGCCCAAATGCCCTAGCGGGGATCACAGATACGCAGTATTTT. Translation: CASSPNALAGITDTQYF.

This sequence joins TRBV5-6 and TRBJ1-2, with TRBD1 as a possible D gene (6 bases). V gave up 4 bases and J gave up 2 bases, with 9 bases separating them. CDR3 length equals 13 residues. Germline CDR1 SGHDT, CDR2 YYEEEE. In nucleotides, the CDR3 is TGTGCCAGCAGCGGTACAGGGAACTATGGCTACACCTTC. Residues: CASSGTGNYGYTF. Complete variable domain (other parts from reference TRBV5-6 and TRBJ1-2): DAGVTQSPTHLIKTRGQQVTLRCSPKSGHDTVSWYQQALGQGPQFIFQYYEEEERQRGNFPDRFSGHQFPNYSSELNVNALLLGDSALYLCASSGTGNYGYTFGSGTRLTVV.

The chain joins TRBV9 to TRBJ1-2, with unresolved D. V lost 2 bases to trimming and J lost 1 base, with 12 bases between them. The length of the CDR3 is 15 residues. Germline V CDR1 and CDR2: SGDLS, YYNGEE. For the CDR3, the DNA is TGTGCCAGCAGCGTTTCTCCGACCGATAACTATGGCTACACCTTC. Translation: CASSVSPTDNYGYTF.

This clone was seen a handful of times. J is TRBJ2-1 and V is TRBV6-4; 7 nucleotides align to TRBD2. This CDR3 is built from 15 residues. Per the germline V gene, CDR1 is MRHNA and CDR2 is SNTAGT. The junction had 10 bases not matched to a gene; V was cut back by 5 bases and J by 6 bases. The CDR3 loop is CASSRSGEPPNEQFF. The CDR3 nucleotides are TGTGCCAGCAGTCGAAGCGGGGAGCCACCCAATGAGCAGTTCTTC.

The gene calls are TRBV30 and TRBJ1-6; D unresolved. The CDR3 contains 14 residues. Germline CDR1 reads GTSNPN; CDR2 reads SVGIG (reference sequence). Trimming left V 8 bases short and J 2 bases short, with 13 bases between. Written as DNA, the CDR3 is TGTGCCGTCTCTGAGACCACCTATAATTCACCCCTCCACTTT. It specifies CAVSETTYNSPLHF. The full variable domain, with the rest looked up from reference TRBV30 and TRBJ1-6, is SQTIHQWPATLVQPVGSPLSLECTVEGTSNPNLYWYRQAAGRGLQLLFYSVGIGQISSEVPQNLSASRPQDRQFILSSKKLLLSDSGFYLCAVSETTYNSPLHFGNGTRLTVT.